The T cell receptor (beta chain) under discussion was sequenced for a study of T cell responses to AZD1222 COVID-19 vaccine. V gave up 3 bases and J gave up 0 bases, with 14 bases separating them. The V gene's germline CDR1 is MDHEN and CDR2 SYDVKM. The CDR3 runs 16 residues. Notes on the study in general: Clonal diversity may have been underestimated in mostly white British donors. Just a handful of AZD1222 recipients were seropositive at baseline. Across spike, vaccine-associated CD4 TCRs were found, dominant at 160-218 and 743-854. Scientists sampled the repertoires only once the peak T cell response had passed.

With respect to this clone: Its antigen is currently unknown.

TCRdb's copy holds only in-frame clones and misses some; the assay was immunoSEQ multiplex PCR. This sample carries over 150,000 clones, 85% to 95% of them seen once, and the ten largest clones take under 1.1%. The chain has TRBV28 and TRBJ1-2; no firm D call. This sequence was found in an adult who received the MenACWY meningococcal vaccine as a control. This sample comprised peripheral blood, obtained 28 days after the second dose of the MenACWY control vaccine. In nucleotides, the CDR3 is TGTGCCAGCAGTTTTCGACCCCTCCTTACTAACTATGGCTACACCTTC. Its protein product is CASSFRPLLTNYGYTF.